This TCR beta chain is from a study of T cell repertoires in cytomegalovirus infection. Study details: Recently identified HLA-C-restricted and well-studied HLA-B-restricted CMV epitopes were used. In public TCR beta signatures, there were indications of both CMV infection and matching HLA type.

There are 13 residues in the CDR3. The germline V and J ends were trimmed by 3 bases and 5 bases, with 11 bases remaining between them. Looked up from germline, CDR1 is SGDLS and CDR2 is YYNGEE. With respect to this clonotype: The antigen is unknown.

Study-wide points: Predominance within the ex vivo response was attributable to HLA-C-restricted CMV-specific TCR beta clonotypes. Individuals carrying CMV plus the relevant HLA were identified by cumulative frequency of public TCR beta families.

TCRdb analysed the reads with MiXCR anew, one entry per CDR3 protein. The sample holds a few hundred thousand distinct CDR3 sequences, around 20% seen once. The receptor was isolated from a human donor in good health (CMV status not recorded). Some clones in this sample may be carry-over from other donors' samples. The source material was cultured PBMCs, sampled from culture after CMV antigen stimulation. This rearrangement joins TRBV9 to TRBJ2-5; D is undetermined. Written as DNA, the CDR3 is TGTGCCAGCAGCGCTTCCGGAGAGGAGACCCAGTACTTC. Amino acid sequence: CASSASGEETQYF.